The entry that follows covers one T cell receptor (beta chain) sequence. Its specificity is not known. Researchers collected approximately 9.5 milliliters of peripheral blood from every single donor. It was with a sample-barcoded 5' primer and a J-beta primer mix that a second PCR of roughly 7 to 12 cycles was run. From the 5' RACE reads, TCRdb called clonotypes with MiXCR, one entry per CDR3 protein. The sample yields hundreds of thousands of distinct CDR3 sequences, about half seen once. This CDR3 has 14 amino acids. Looked up from germline, CDR1 is SEHNR and CDR2 is FQNEAQ (reference sequence). These data are taken from a study of blood T cells in healthy people across ages. Across the study: T cells yielded about one barcoded beta molecule per two cells through template switching. General study points: Whereas aged donors had fewer naive CD4+ cells, long-lived donors had more of them and higher diversity. CMV status of donors was not determined, possibly confounding expanded clonotype changes.

The clonotype originates from an older woman in good health. This chain joins TRBV7-9 and TRBJ2-1; D unresolved. The J call may be in error: the DNA end matches TRBJ2-7 better. The sample comprised blood. In DNA, the CDR3 is TGTGCCAGCAGCTCGGAAAGATCTGCTACCGAGCAGTACTTC. Amino acids: CASSSERSATEQYF.